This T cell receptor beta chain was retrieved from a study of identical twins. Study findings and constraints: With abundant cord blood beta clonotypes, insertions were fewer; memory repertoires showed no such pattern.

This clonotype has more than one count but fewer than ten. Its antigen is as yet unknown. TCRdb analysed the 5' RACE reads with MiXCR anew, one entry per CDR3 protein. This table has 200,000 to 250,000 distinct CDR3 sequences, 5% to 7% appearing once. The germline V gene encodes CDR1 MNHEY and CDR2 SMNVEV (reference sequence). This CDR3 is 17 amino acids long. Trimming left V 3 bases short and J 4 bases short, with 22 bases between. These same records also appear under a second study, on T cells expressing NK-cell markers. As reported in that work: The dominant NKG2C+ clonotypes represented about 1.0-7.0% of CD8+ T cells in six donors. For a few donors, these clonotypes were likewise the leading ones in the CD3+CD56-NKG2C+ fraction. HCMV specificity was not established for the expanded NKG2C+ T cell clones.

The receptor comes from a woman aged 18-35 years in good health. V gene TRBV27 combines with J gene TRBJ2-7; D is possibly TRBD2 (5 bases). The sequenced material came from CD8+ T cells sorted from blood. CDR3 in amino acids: CASSLLNEGGSAYEQYF. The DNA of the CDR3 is TGTGCCAGCAGTTTGTTGAACGAAGGAGGCTCGGCTTACGAGCAGTACTTC.